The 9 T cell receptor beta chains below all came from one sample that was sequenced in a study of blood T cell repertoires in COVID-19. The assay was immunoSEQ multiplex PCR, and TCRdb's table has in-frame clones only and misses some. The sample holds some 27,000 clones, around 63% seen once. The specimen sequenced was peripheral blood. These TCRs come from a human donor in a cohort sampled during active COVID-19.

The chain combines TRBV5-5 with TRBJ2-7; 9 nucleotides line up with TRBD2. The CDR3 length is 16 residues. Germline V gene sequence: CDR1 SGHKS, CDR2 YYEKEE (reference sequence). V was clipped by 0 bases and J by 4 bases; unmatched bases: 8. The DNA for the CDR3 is TGTGCCAGCAGCTTGGGTCTGACTAGCGGTCTATACGAGCAGTACTTC. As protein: CASSLGLTSGLYEQYF.

DNA of the CDR3: TGTGCCAGCTCACCACCGGCTTCTAGCACAGATACGCAGTATTTT. This gives the protein CASSPPASSTDTQYF. V usage is TRBV18 and J usage is TRBJ2-3; D remains unclear. CDR1 and CDR2 (germline): KGHSH, LQKENI. The length of the CDR3 is 15 residues. V shed 0 bases and J shed 0 bases, with 7 bases lying between them.

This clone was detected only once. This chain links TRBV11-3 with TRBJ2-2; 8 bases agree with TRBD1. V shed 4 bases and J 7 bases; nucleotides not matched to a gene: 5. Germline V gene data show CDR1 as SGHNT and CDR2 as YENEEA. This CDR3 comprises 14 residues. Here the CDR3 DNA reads TGTGCCAGCAGCTGGACAGGGTGGGACGGGGAGCTGTTTTTT. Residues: CASSWTGWDGELFF.

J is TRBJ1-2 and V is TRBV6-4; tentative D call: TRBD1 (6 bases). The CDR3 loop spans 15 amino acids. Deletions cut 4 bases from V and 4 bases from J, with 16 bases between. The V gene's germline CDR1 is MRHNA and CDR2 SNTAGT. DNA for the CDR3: TGTGCCAGCAGTGCTGAGTCAGGGACATTCTATGGCTACACCTTC. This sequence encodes CASSAESGTFYGYTF.

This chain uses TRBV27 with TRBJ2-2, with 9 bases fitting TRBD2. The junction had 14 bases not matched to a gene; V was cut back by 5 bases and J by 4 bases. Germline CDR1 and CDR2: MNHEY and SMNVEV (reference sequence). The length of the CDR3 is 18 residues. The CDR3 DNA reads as TGTGCCAGCAGTCTTCGGTTGCGGGAGGGCCAAGGCACCGGGGAGCTGTTTTTT. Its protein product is CASSLRLREGQGTGELFF.

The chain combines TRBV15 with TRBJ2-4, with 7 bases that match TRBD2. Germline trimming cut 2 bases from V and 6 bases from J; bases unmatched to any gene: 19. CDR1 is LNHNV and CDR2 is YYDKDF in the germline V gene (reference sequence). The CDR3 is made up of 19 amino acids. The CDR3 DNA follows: TGTGCCACCAGCAGAAGCATCGGGGGGTCTGGCTCGGTCAGAAACATTCAGTACTTC. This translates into CATSRSIGGSGSVRNIQYF. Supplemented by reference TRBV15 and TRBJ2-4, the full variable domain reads DAMVIQNPRYQVTQFGKPVTLSCSQTLNHNVMYWYQQKSSQAPKLLFHYYDKDFNNEADTPDNFQSRRPNTSFCFLDIRSPGLGDTAMYLCATSRSIGGSGSVRNIQYFGAGTRLSVL.

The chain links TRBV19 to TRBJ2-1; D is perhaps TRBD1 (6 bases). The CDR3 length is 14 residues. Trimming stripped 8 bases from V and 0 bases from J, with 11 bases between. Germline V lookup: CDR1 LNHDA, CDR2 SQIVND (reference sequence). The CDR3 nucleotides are TGTGCCAGTCAGCCAGGGGACTCCTACAATGAGCAGTTCTTC. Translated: CASQPGDSYNEQFF.

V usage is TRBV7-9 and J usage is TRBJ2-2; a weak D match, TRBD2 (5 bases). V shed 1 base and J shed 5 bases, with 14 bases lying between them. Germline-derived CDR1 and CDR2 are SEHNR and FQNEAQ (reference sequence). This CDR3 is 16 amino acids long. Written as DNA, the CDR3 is TGTGCCAGCAGCTTAGGGACTTCACGCAGGACCGGGGAGCTGTTTTTT. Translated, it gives CASSLGTSRRTGELFF.

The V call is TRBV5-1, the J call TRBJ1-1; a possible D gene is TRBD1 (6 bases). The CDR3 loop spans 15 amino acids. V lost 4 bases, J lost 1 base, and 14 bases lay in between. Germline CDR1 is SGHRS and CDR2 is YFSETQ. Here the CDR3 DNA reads TGCGCCAGCAGCCCTAGGACAGATTCGAACACTGAAGCTTTCTTT. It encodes CASSPRTDSNTEAFF.